This entry concerns a single T cell receptor beta chain. The target antigen is unknown. The source of the sample is a study of cytomegalovirus exposure and HLA in healthy donors. Regarding the study as a whole: When the data were analyzed later, several of the most significant clusters appeared to be linked to common viral pathogens. Most CMV-associated TCR beta chains appeared HLA-restricted in a later analysis. The study recorded over 150 TCR beta chains that were cytomegalovirus-associated. An analysis was carried out at a later point. It showed that HLA-associated TCR beta chains were more clonally expanded than equally common non-associated chains.

In germline, CDR1 is SNHLY, CDR2 FYNNEI. The V gene lost 3 bases and the J gene lost 3 bases, with 11 bases spanning the gap. The CDR3 extends over 15 amino acids. In the PCR, 60 Vbeta and 13 Jbeta primers were used. Profiling relied on immunoSEQ multiplex PCR, and the TCRdb table lists in-frame clones only, not all of them. The table has about 160,000 clones, around three quarters seen once. Sequencing input: PBMCs. The gene calls are TRBV2 and TRBJ2-2; D perhaps matches TRBD2 (5 bases). This TCR came from a man aged 40-49 years in good health and CMV-seronegative. The CDR3 loop reads CASSDSGMDTGELFF. Written as DNA, the CDR3 is TGTGCCAGCAGTGACTCGGGAATGGACACCGGGGAGCTGTTTTTT.